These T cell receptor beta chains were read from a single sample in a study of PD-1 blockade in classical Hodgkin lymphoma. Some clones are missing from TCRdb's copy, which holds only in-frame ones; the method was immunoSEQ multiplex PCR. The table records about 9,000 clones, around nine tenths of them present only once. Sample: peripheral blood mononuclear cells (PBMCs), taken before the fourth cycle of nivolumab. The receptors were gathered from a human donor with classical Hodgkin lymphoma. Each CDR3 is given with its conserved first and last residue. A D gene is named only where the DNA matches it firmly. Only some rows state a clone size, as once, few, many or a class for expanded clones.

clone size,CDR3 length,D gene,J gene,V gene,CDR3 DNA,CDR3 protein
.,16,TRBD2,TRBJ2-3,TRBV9,TGTGCCAGCAGCGTCCCCGTGGGGGGGAAAGCAGATACGCAGTATTTT,CASSVPVGGKADTQYF
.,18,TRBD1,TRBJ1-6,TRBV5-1,TGCGCCAGCAGCTTGGCCCCGACAGGGGGCTCCTATAATTCACCCCTCCACTTT,CASSLAPTGGSYNSPLHF
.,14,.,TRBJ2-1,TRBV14,TGTGCCAGCAGCCCGATGAACAGGGACGGGCGGCAGTTCTTC,CASSPMNRDGRQFF
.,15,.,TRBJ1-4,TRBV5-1,TGCGCCAGCAGCTTGCGGGGGGCAACTAATGAAAAACTGTTTTTT,CASSLRGATNEKLFF
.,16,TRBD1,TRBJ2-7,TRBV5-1,TGCGCCAGCAGCCCTAACAGGGGCTCGGTCGGCTACGAGCAGTACTTC,CASSPNRGSVGYEQYF
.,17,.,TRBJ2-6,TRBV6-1,TGTGCCAGCAGTGTGCCGGAGAAACAAAGTCGGGCCAACGTCCTGACTTTC,CASSVPEKQSRANVLTF
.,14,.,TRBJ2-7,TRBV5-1,TGCGCCAGCAGCCGGACTGGAAGCTACTACGAGCAGTACTTC,CASSRTGSYYEQYF
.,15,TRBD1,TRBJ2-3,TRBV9,TGTGCCAGCAGCGTAGGGACAGGGGGGACAGATACGCAGTATTTT,CASSVGTGGTDTQYF
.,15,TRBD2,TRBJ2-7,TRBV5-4,TGTGCCGGATCCGAACGGGGGGGCGCTAACTACGAGCAGTACTTC,CAGSERGGANYEQYF
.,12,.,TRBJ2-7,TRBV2,TGTGCCAGCAGGTTAGAAGGCTACGAGCAGTACTTC,CASRLEGYEQYF
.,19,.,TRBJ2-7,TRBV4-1,TGCGCCAGCAGCCAAGAGGGGAGGCCGAGAGGAGGAAAAGGCTACGAGCAGTACTTC,CASSQEGRPRGGKGYEQYF
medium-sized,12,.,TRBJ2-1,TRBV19,TGTGCCAGTAGTATGGACGCGAGGGTGCAGTTCTTC,CASSMDARVQFF
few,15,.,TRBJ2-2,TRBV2,TGTGCCAGCAAGGTTTTGGTGGGGAACACCGGGGAGCTGTTTTTT,CASKVLVGNTGELFF
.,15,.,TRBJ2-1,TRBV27,TGTGCCAGCAGTTTAGGGGCGGACCTATACAATGAGCAGTTCTTC,CASSLGADLYNEQFF
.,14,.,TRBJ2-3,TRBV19,TGTGCCAGCTCGCCCCTGGGACGGGATGATACGCAGTATTTT,CASSPLGRDDTQYF
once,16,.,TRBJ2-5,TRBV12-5,TGTGCTAGTGGTTTGTCGAGAGTGAGGGGTAAAGAGACCCAGTACTTC,CASGLSRVRGKETQYF
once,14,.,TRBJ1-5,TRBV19,TGTGCCAGTACTCTCGAGGGATTAGCTCAGCCCCAGCATTTT,CASTLEGLAQPQHF
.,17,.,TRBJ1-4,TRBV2,TGTGCCAGCAGGGACCCTTCAGGTTCCGGCGGCCTAGAAAAACTGTTTTTT,CASRDPSGSGGLEKLFF
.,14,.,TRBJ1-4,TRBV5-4,TGTGCCAGCAGCTTCTCAGGCACTAATGAAAAACTGTTTTTT,CASSFSGTNEKLFF
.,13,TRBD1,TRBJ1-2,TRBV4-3,TGCGCCAGCAGCCAGGGACAGAGATATGGCTACACCTTC,CASSQGQRYGYTF
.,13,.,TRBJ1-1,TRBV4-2,TGTGCCAGCAGCCAAGACAACGGGCTTGAAGCTTTCTTT,CASSQDNGLEAFF
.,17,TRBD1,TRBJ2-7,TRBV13,TGTGCCAGCAGCTTACTATCTGTGGGGACAGGGTACTACGAGCAGTACTTC,CASSLLSVGTGYYEQYF
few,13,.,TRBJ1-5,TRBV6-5,TGTGCCAGCAGCACAGGGTTGGAGCAGCCCCAGCATTTT,CASSTGLEQPQHF
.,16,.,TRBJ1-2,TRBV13,TGTGCCAGCAGCTCGCGGACGGGCTTATATGGCTATGGCTACACCTTC,CASSSRTGLYGYGYTF
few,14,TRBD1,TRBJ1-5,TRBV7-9,TGTGCCAGCAGCCGGGACAGCACGAATCAGCCCCAGCATTTT,CASSRDSTNQPQHF
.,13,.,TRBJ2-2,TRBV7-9,TGTGCCAGCCATCAGGGGAACACCGGGGAGCTGTTTTTT,CASHQGNTGELFF
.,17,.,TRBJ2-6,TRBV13,TGTGCCAGCAGCTTACGACGGATCCTCTCTGGGGCCAACGTCCTGACTTTC,CASSLRRILSGANVLTF
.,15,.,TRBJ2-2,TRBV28,TGTGCCAGCAGTCCGACGGCCAAGGGGCCCGGGGAGCTGTTTTTT,CASSPTAKGPGELFF
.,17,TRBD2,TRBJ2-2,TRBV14,TGTGCCAGCAGCCCCATAGCGGGGGGGCTTGACACCGGGGAGCTGTTTTTT,CASSPIAGGLDTGELFF
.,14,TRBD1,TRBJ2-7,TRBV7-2,TGTGCCAGCAGCCCGGACAGGGGTTTAGACGAGCAGTACTTC,CASSPDRGLDEQYF
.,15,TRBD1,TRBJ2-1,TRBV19,TGTGCCAGTAGTATCGGACAGGGAAGGTACAATGAGCAGTTCTTC,CASSIGQGRYNEQFF
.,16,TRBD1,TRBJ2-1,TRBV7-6,TGTGCCAGCAGCCTCGGACAGGGGGGAATCGGCAATGAGCAGTTCTTC,CASSLGQGGIGNEQFF
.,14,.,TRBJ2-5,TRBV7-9,TGTGCCAGCAGCGGGACGGGTCTACAAGAGACCCAGTACTTC,CASSGTGLQETQYF
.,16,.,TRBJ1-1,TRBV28,TGTGCCAGCCCCCCTGCCGGGGCCCATATGAACACTGAAGCTTTCTTT,CASPPAGAHMNTEAFF
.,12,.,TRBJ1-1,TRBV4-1,TGCGCCAGCAGCCAAGACCGTCTCGAAGCTTTCTTT,CASSQDRLEAFF
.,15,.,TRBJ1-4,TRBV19,TGTGCCAGTAGTGTACCCCTTGGTGGTAATGAAAAACTGTTTTTT,CASSVPLGGNEKLFF
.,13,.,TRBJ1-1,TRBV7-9,TGTGCCAGCAGCTTTAACGGTGACACTGAAGCTTTCTTT,CASSFNGDTEAFF
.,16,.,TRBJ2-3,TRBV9,TGTGCCAGCAGCCTGGGGGGCAGATCCTACACAGATACGCAGTATTTT,CASSLGGRSYTDTQYF
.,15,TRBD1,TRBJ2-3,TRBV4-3,TGCGCCAGCAGCCAAGTCGTACAGGGGGCAGATACGCAGTATTTT,CASSQVVQGADTQYF
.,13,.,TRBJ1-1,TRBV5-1,TGCGCCAGCAGCTTCATCCGGGACACTGAAGCTTTCTTT,CASSFIRDTEAFF
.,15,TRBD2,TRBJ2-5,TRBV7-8,TGTGCCAGCAGCTTTACTAGCGGGGGGTTAGAGACCCAGTACTTC,CASSFTSGGLETQYF
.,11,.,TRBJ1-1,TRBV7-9,TGTGCCAGCAGCATACAGGGTCGAGCTTTCTTT,CASSIQGRAFF
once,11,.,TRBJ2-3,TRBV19,TGTGCCAGTAGTAGGGGAGATACGCAGTATTTT,CASSRGDTQYF
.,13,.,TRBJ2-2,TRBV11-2,TGTGCCAGCAGCTTGACGGACACCGGGGAGCTGTTTTTT,CASSLTDTGELFF
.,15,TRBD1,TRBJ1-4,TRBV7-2,TGTGCCAGCAGCTTAAGGGGGCTGGGGAATGAAAAACTGTTTTTT,CASSLRGLGNEKLFF
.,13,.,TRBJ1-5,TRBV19,TGTGCCAGTAGCCTGCTGGGGGATCAGCCCCAGCATTTT,CASSLLGDQPQHF
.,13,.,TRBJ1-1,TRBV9,TGTGCCAGCAGCGAGTATCTGAACACTGAAGCTTTCTTT,CASSEYLNTEAFF
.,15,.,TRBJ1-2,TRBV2,TGTGCCAGCAGTCGAACCGGACCTTCTAACTATGGCTACACCTTC,CASSRTGPSNYGYTF
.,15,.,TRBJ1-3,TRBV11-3,TGTGCCAGCAGCCCGGGAATTAGCTCTGGAAACACCATATATTTT,CASSPGISSGNTIYF
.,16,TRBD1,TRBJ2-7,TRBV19,TGTGCCAGTAGACCTCGGCCGGGACAGGGAGTGAACGAGCAGTACTTC,CASRPRPGQGVNEQYF
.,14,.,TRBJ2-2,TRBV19,TGTGCCAGTAGTCCCCGGGCGGGGAAGGGGGAGCTGTTTTTT,CASSPRAGKGELFF
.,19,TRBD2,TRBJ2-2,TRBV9,TGTGCCAGCAGCGTAGGGCTAGCGGGGGCCATCGCGAACACCGGGGAGCTGTTTTTT,CASSVGLAGAIANTGELFF
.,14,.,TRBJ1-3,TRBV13,TGTGCCAGCAGCTTAAGGGGTGTTGGAAACACCATATATTTT,CASSLRGVGNTIYF
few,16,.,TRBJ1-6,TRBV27,TGTGCCAGCAGCCTCTCTAAAGGGAGGCTAAATTCACCCCTCCACTTT,CASSLSKGRLNSPLHF
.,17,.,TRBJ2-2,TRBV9,TGTGCCAGCAGCGCCCAAGCTACAGGGACGAACACCGGGGAGCTGTTTTTT,CASSAQATGTNTGELFF
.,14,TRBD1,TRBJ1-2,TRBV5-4,TGTGCCAGCAGCCCGGACAGGACTAACTATGGCTACACCTTC,CASSPDRTNYGYTF
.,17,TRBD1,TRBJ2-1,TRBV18,TGTGCCAGCAACCGGGACAGCCTTACGATTTCCTACAATGAGCAGTTCTTC,CASNRDSLTISYNEQFF
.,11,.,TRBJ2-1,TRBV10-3,TGTGCCATCAGGGGTGGCGATGAGCAGTTCTTC,CAIRGGDEQFF
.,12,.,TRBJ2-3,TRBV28,TGTGCCAGCAGGCTTGGGTTGGGGGGGCAGTATTTT,CASRLGLGGQYF